The 12 T cell receptor beta chains listed next were all sequenced from one sample in a study of T cell repertoires in cytomegalovirus infection. One entry per CDR3 protein, called by TCRdb with MiXCR from the reads. The data hold under 850,000 distinct CDR3 sequences, with 35% observed a single time. Material for sequencing was PBMCs. These receptors all stem from a human donor in good health (CMV status not recorded). Some clones in this sample may be carry-over from other donors' samples.

V gene TRBV15 combines with J gene TRBJ2-7; the D is unclear. The CDR3 is made up of 16 amino acids. Germline lookup yields CDR1 LNHNV and CDR2 YYDKDF (reference sequence). V lost 0 bases and J lost 0, with 12 bases in between. The CDR3 region is CATSRDKTTSSYEQYF. The CDR3 coding sequence is TGTGCCACCAGCAGAGATAAGACAACCAGCTCCTACGAGCAGTACTTC.

This clonotype occurred many times. The chain links TRBV6-5 to TRBJ1-1, with D perhaps TRBD1 (5 bases). The CDR3 sequence is 17 residues long. CDR1 and CDR2 (germline): MNHEY, SVGAGI. Trimming left V 6 bases short and J 3 bases short, with 23 bases between. CDR3 protein: CASRTGQKGFVDTEAFF. The DNA for the CDR3 is TGTGCCAGCAGAACAGGCCAGAAAGGATTTGTGGACACTGAAGCTTTCTTT.

This clonotype was counted a few times. The J gene is TRBJ2-5, the V gene TRBV7-2, with 8 bases that match TRBD2. The CDR3 consists of 15 residues. V lost 8 bases to trimming and J lost 5 bases; unmatched junction nucleotides: 13. Germline V lookup: CDR1 SGHTA, CDR2 FQGNSA. This CDR3 reads CASLDRGGPRETQYF. The CDR3 bases are TGTGCCAGCTTAGATCGGGGGGGGCCCAGGGAGACCCAGTACTTC.

V and J are TRBV6-1 and TRBJ2-7; tentatively, D is TRBD1 or TRBD2 (5 bases each). The CDR3 loop spans 13 amino acids. Trimming shortened V by 6 bases and J by 4 bases, and 13 bases separated the two germline ends. Looked up from germline, CDR1 is MNHNS and CDR2 is SASEGT. CDR3 bases: TGTGCCAGCAGGGGGGTGAGGGGATACGAGCAGTACTTC. Translating it yields CASRGVRGYEQYF.

This sequence joins TRBV6-8 and TRBJ2-5; no reliable D call. This CDR3 contains 13 residues. CDR1 and CDR2 (germline): MNHGY, SAAAGT. With 6 bases removed from V and 4 bases from J, the gap between germline ends came to 12 bases. This CDR3 is CASRTLVRETQYF. The CDR3 bases are TGTGCCAGCAGAACCCTTGTGAGAGAGACCCAGTACTTC.

This chain joins TRBV7-3 and TRBJ2-1; 7 bases are shared with TRBD1. The germline gives CDR1 SGHTA, CDR2 FQGTGA. V gave up 5 bases and J gave up 3 bases; unmatched junction bases: 4. The CDR3 totals 14 residues. The CDR3 protein is CASSPGQIYNEQFF. As DNA, the CDR3 is TGTGCCAGCAGCCCGGGACAGATCTACAATGAGCAGTTCTTC.

This clonotype occurred a few times. This sequence joins TRBV6-2 or TRBV6-3 and TRBJ1-1; no reliable D call. The germline CDR1 and CDR2 sequences are MNHEY and SVGEGT. The CDR3 is 15 residues long. Trimming removed 0 bases at V and 0 bases at J, with 8 bases between. The CDR3 bases are TGTGCCAGCAGTTACTCCGTCAGCTTGAACACTGAAGCTTTCTTT. This sequence encodes CASSYSVSLNTEAFF.

The gene calls are TRBV20-1 and TRBJ2-1; D not resolved. The CDR3 runs to 16 residues. Trimming removed 2 bases from V and 0 bases from J, with 14 bases in between. CDR1 and CDR2 from the germline V gene are DFQATT and SNEGSKA (reference sequence). CDR3 nucleotides: TGCAGTGCTAGAAACCCCACGACGGGCTCCTACAATGAGCAGTTCTTC. Residues: CSARNPTTGSYNEQFF.

This clonotype was recorded a few times. DNA for the CDR3: TGTGCCAGCAGCTTAAAGTCAGGGGAAAGCCTTGCACCCCTCCACTTT. This gives the protein CASSLKSGESLAPLHF. This chain links TRBV7-6 with TRBJ1-6; possible D gene TRBD1, 6 bases. Germline V CDR1 and CDR2: SGHVS, FNYEAQ. CDR3 length: 16 residues. The V and J ends lost 2 bases and 11 bases respectively, with 19 bases between them.

This clonotype occurred a few times. The genes are TRBV6-1 and TRBJ1-4, with D hard to call. Germline V gene lookup returns CDR1 MNHNS and CDR2 SASEGT. The CDR3 length is 11 residues. The V and J ends lost 4 bases and 7 bases respectively, with 4 bases between them. As DNA, the CDR3 is TGTGCCAGCAGTGTCCGTGAAAAACTGTTTTTT. Amino acid sequence: CASSVREKLFF.

This clonotype appeared a single time. The chain couples TRBV19 to TRBJ2-7; 8 bases are shared with TRBD2. The CDR3 consists of 15 residues. V gave up 8 bases and J gave up 2 bases; unmatched junction bases: 11. Germline V gene sequence: CDR1 LNHDA, CDR2 SQIVND (reference sequence). CDR3 region: CASSSGGAPTYEQYF. CDR3 nucleotides: TGTGCCAGTTCCTCCGGGGGGGCCCCCACCTACGAGCAGTACTTC.

This clonotype was seen repeatedly, ten times or more. The J gene is TRBJ1-6, the V gene TRBV7-2; D may be TRBD1 (6 bases). Deletions cut 5 bases from V and 19 bases from J, with 15 bases between. This CDR3 has 11 residues. Germline V gene data show CDR1 as SGHTA and CDR2 as FQGNSA. The CDR3 sequence is CASSVGTSQHF. DNA for the CDR3: TGTGCCAGCAGCGTCGGGACAAGCCAACACTTT. The full variable domain, in which reference TRBV7-2 and TRBJ1-6 provide the parts outside the CDR3, is GAGVSQSPSNKVTEKGKDVELRCDPISGHTALYWYRQSLGQGLEFLIYFQGNSAPDKSGLPSDRFSAERTGGSVSTLTIQRTQQEDSAVYLCASSVGTSQHFGNGTRLTVT.